This T cell receptor (beta chain) was captured by sequencing in a study of T cell responses to AZD1222 COVID-19 vaccine. Overall study findings and caveats: Reportedly, nearly half the spike-specific TCRs target unmutated variant regions. The sample set comprised mostly white British donors with more females, and clonal diversity was possibly underestimated.

Repertoires were generated with immunoSEQ multiplex PCR, while TCRdb's copy carries only in-frame clones and drops some. The sample consists of 50,000 to 85,000 clones, roughly 78% of them appearing once. CDR1 and CDR2 (germline): SNHLY, FYNNEI. The CDR3 contains 12 residues. V gave up 4 bases and J gave up 8 bases; unmatched junction bases: 4. As to this clone: Its antigen is not known.

This clonotype was obtained from an adult in good health. Source: peripheral blood, taken on day 0 of MenACWY control vaccination. The chain combines TRBV2 with TRBJ1-1, with 7 bases identical to TRBD1. CDR3 loop: CASSVGQFEAFF. The CDR3 bases are TGTGCCAGCAGTGTGGGACAGTTCGAAGCTTTCTTT.